These 19 T cell receptor beta chains were sequenced from one sample in a study of cytomegalovirus exposure and HLA in healthy donors. PCR employed 60 Vbeta and 13 Jbeta primers. This table comes from immunoSEQ multiplex PCR, and its TCRdb copy is limited to in-frame clones, with some not included. The data show some 150,000 clones, with 60% to 80% seen just once and roughly 9% held by the top ten. Material: PBMCs. Receptors originate from a man aged 18 to 35 in good health and CMV-seropositive.

In nucleotides, the CDR3 is TGTGCCAGCCGGACAGAGAGCTCCTATAATTCACCCCTCCACTTT. This gives the protein CASRTESSYNSPLHF. This sequence joins TRBV7-2 and TRBJ1-6; D might be TRBD1 (6 bases). V was trimmed by 8 bases and J by 0 bases, leaving 11 bases between them. The CDR3 contains 15 residues. CDR1 SGHTA and CDR2 FQGNSA come from the germline V gene.

The V call is TRBV27, the J call TRBJ1-4; D is ambiguous. From germline, CDR1 is MNHEY and CDR2 SMNVEV (reference sequence). Between the trimmed V and J ends, which lost 6 bases and 3 bases, there was a span of 11 bases. CDR3 length: 14 residues. Here the CDR3 DNA reads TGTGCCAGCAGCCCGGTTAGTGCTAATGAAAAACTGTTTTTT. Translated, it gives CASSPVSANEKLFF.

This sequence joins TRBV15 and TRBJ1-5, with D uncertain. This CDR3 has 12 residues. V shed 3 bases and J shed 5 bases, with 5 bases lying between them. The germline gives CDR1 LNHNV, CDR2 YYDKDF (reference sequence). The CDR3 DNA sequence: TGTGCCACCAGCAGGTATGATCAGCCCCAGCATTTT. This sequence encodes CATSRYDQPQHF.

The table lists this clone with a few counts. This rearrangement joins TRBV27 to TRBJ2-3; TRBD2 might be the D (5 bases). From germline, CDR1 is MNHEY and CDR2 SMNVEV (reference sequence). The CDR3 has 16 residues. The V and J ends lost 0 bases and 2 bases respectively, with 12 bases between them. This CDR3 reads CASSLSRGSPTDTQYF. For the CDR3, the DNA is TGTGCCAGCAGTTTATCACGTGGGAGCCCCACAGATACGCAGTATTTT.

The chain has TRBV27 and TRBJ1-1; D is unresolved. This CDR3 region has 13 residues. Germline CDR1 is MNHEY and CDR2 is SMNVEV (reference sequence). Trimming removed 0 bases at V and 4 bases at J, with 6 bases between. CDR3 DNA sequence: TGTGCCAGCAGTTTATCGTCTCGCACTGAAGCTTTCTTT. Its translation: CASSLSSRTEAFF.

V is TRBV4-3 and J is TRBJ1-6, with D tentatively TRBD1 (5 bases). Germline CDR1 is LGHNA and CDR2 is YSLEER. This CDR3 has 15 amino acids. Deletions cut 4 bases from V and 8 bases from J, with 15 bases between. CDR3 nucleotides: TGCGCCAGCAGCCGCCTCCAAGCGGGGGATTCACCCCTCCACTTT. Protein: CASSRLQAGDSPLHF.

The rearrangement uses TRBV5-4 and TRBJ2-7; 9 nucleotides line up with TRBD2. Trimming removed 4 bases from V and 0 bases from J; junction bases left unmatched: 5. The CDR3 covers 15 residues. Germline values: CDR1 SGHNT, CDR2 YYREEE (reference sequence). The CDR3 is CASSPTSGSSYEQYF. The CDR3 DNA sequence: TGTGCCAGCAGCCCGACTAGCGGAAGCTCCTACGAGCAGTACTTC.

The V gene is TRBV15, the J gene TRBJ2-5; a weak D match, TRBD1 (6 bases). Germline V CDR1 and CDR2: LNHNV, YYDKDF (reference sequence). This CDR3 region has 16 residues. Trimming pared 5 bases from V and 5 bases from J, leaving 21 bases between. The CDR3 region is CATSPQIQAQGETQYF. The CDR3 nucleotides are TGTGCCACCAGCCCCCAAATCCAGGCCCAGGGGGAGACCCAGTACTTC. Filled out from reference TRBV15 and TRBJ2-5, the complete variable domain reads DAMVIQNPRYQVTQFGKPVTLSCSQTLNHNVMYWYQQKSSQAPKLLFHYYDKDFNNEADTPDNFQSRRPNTSFCFLDIRSPGLGDTAMYLCATSPQIQAQGETQYFGPGTRLLVL.

V is TRBV27 and J is TRBJ2-2; 7 bases fit TRBD1. Germline V lookup: CDR1 MNHEY, CDR2 SMNVEV (reference sequence). This CDR3 contains 17 residues. V was clipped by 4 bases and J by 4 bases; unmatched bases: 12. CDR3 protein: CASSSSDRVGGTGELFF. CDR3 sequence (DNA): TGTGCCAGCAGTTCAAGTGACAGGGTAGGGGGCACCGGGGAGCTGTTTTTT.

The rearrangement links TRBV7-6 to TRBJ2-7; 8 bases line up with TRBD1. The CDR3 sequence is 16 residues long. Germline loops: CDR1 SGHVS, CDR2 FNYEAQ. V shed 0 bases, J shed 6 bases, and the junction held 10 bases outside the gene matches. The CDR3 sequence is CASSLASGQGGREQYF. The CDR3, as DNA: TGTGCCAGCAGCTTAGCGTCCGGACAGGGTGGACGCGAGCAGTACTTC.

This chain uses TRBV29-1 with TRBJ1-2, with unresolved D. The CDR3 length is 13 residues. The V end lost 1 base, the J end lost 0 bases, and 6 bases lay between the germline ends. CDR1 and CDR2 from the germline V gene are SQVTM and ANQGSEA. The CDR3 reads CSVEAGANYGYTF. In nucleotides, the CDR3 is TGCAGCGTTGAAGCCGGAGCTAACTATGGCTACACCTTC. Full variable domain (remainder filled in from reference TRBV29-1 and TRBJ1-2): SAVISQKPSRDICQRGTSLTIQCQVDSQVTMMFWYRQQPGQSLTLIATANQGSEATYESGFVIDKFPISRPNLTFSTLTVSNMSPEDSSIYLCSVEAGANYGYTFGSGTRLTVV.

CDR3 in DNA: TGTGCCAGCAGTGAACCCGGACAGATTTCACCCCTCCACTTT. Its translation: CASSEPGQISPLHF. J is TRBJ1-6 and V is TRBV25-1; tentative D call: TRBD1 (6 bases). This CDR3 spans 14 amino acids. Germline CDR1 MGHDK, CDR2 SYGVNS. V was shortened by 2 bases and J by 9 bases, with 11 bases between the two germline ends.

The rearrangement links TRBV2 to TRBJ1-6; unclear D gene. Trimming cost V 3 bases and J 12 bases, with 6 bases left between them. CDR3 size: 11 residues. Germline loops: CDR1 SNHLY, CDR2 FYNNEI. CDR3 bases: TGTGCCAGCAGTGACCCGTTACCCCTCCACTTT. Translating it yields CASSDPLPLHF.

The genes are TRBV30 and TRBJ2-3; TRBD1 matches 9 bases. Germline-derived CDR1 and CDR2 are GTSNPN and SVGIG (reference sequence). This CDR3 has 11 residues. CDR3 sequence reads: CAQGAFDTQYF. The CDR3 DNA reads as TGTGCACAGGGGGCATTCGATACGCAGTATTTT.

V is TRBV30 and J is TRBJ1-1, with 8 bases lining up with TRBD1. Trimming removed 5 bases from V and 4 bases from J; junction bases left unmatched: 6. Germline CDR1 and CDR2: GTSNPN and SVGIG (reference sequence). CDR3 size: 13 residues. CDR3 sequence: CAWDRGTGTEAFF. As DNA, the CDR3 is TGTGCCTGGGACAGGGGAACGGGCACTGAAGCTTTCTTT.

The genes are TRBV2 and TRBJ2-3; 9 bases line up with TRBD1. This CDR3 comprises 15 residues. Per the germline V gene, CDR1 is SNHLY and CDR2 is FYNNEI. Trimming took 6 bases from V and 2 from J; bases not matched to a gene: 6. CDR3 residues: CASSRDRDFTDTQYF. Written as DNA, the CDR3 is TGTGCCAGCAGCCGGGACAGGGACTTCACAGATACGCAGTATTTT.

This chain connects TRBV27 to TRBJ2-5; 7 nucleotides line up with TRBD1. Trimming at V came to 5 bases and at J to 4 bases, leaving 4 bases not matched to a gene. This CDR3 spans 13 amino acids. Germline CDR1 reads MNHEY; CDR2 reads SMNVEV (reference sequence). In DNA, the CDR3 is TGTGCCAGCAGTGTCTGGGACAGAGAGACCCAGTACTTC. This encodes CASSVWDRETQYF.

The chain recombines TRBV7-6 with TRBJ1-6, with 10 bases lining up with TRBD1. Germline-derived CDR1 and CDR2 are SGHVS and FNYEAQ. The CDR3 contains 13 residues. V shed 5 bases, J shed 14 bases, and the junction held 6 bases outside the gene matches. CDR3 sequence (DNA): TGTGCCAGCAGCCAATCGGGACAGGGGACCCTCCACTTT. Protein sequence: CASSQSGQGTLHF.

This sequence joins TRBV2 and TRBJ1-6; 9 bases are a match to TRBD1. After removal of 7 bases from V and 5 bases from J, the junction contained 3 bases not matched to a gene. The CDR3 extends over 14 amino acids. CDR1 is SNHLY and CDR2 is FYNNEI in the germline V gene. DNA of the CDR3: TGTGCCAGCATCTGGGACAGGGATAATTCACCCCTCCACTTT. It codes for CASIWDRDNSPLHF.